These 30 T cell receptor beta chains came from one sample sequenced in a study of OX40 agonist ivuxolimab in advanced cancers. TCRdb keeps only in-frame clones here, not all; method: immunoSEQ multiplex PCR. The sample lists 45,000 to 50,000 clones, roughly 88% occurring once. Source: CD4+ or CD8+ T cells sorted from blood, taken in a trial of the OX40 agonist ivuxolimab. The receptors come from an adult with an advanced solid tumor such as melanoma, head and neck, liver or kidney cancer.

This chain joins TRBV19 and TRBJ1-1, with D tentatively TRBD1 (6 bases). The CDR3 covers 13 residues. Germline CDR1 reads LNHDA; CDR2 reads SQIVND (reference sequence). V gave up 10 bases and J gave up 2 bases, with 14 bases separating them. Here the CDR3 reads CATSLGANTEAFF. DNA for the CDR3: TGTGCCACCAGCCTGGGGGCTAACACTGAAGCTTTCTTT. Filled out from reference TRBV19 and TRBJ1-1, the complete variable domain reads DGGITQSPKYLFRKEGQNVTLSCEQNLNHDAMYWYRQDPGQGLRLIYYSQIVNDFQKGDIAEGYSVSREKKESFPLTVTSAQKNPTAFYLCATSLGANTEAFFGQGTRLTVV.

CDR3 region: CASSLAGTMNTEAFF. CDR3 in DNA: TGTGCCAGCAGTTTAGCCGGGACTATGAACACTGAAGCTTTCTTT. The chain joins TRBV28 to TRBJ1-1; a weak D match, TRBD1 (5 bases). The germline V and J ends were trimmed by 2 bases and 0 bases, with 10 bases remaining between them. CDR1 is MDHEN and CDR2 is SYDVKM in the germline V gene. The CDR3 has 15 residues.

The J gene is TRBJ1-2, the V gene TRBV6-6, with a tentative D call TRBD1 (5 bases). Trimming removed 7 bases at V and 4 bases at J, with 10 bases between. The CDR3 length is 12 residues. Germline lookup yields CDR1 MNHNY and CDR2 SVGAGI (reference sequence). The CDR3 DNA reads TGTGCCAGCACCGGGGGGACCTATGGCTACACCTTC. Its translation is CASTGGTYGYTF.

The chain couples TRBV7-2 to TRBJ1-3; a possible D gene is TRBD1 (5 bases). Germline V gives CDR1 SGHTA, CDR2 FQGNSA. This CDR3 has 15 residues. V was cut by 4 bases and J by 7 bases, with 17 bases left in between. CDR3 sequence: CASSSFGGGLNTIYF. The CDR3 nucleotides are TGTGCCAGCAGCTCCTTCGGGGGTGGTTTGAACACCATATATTTT.

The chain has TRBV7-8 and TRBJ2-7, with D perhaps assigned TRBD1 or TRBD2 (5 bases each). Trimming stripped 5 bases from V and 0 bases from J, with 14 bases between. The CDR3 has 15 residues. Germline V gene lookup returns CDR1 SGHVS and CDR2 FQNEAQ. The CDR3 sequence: CASSEYQGPSYEQYF. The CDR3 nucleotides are TGTGCCAGCAGCGAGTACCAGGGACCCTCCTACGAGCAGTACTTC.

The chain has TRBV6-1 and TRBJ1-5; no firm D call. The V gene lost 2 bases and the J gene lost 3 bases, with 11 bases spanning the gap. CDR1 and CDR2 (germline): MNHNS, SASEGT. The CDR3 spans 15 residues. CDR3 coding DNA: TGTGCCAGCAGTGAATGGAGGCAGATCAATCAGCCCCAGCATTTT. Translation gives CASSEWRQINQPQHF.

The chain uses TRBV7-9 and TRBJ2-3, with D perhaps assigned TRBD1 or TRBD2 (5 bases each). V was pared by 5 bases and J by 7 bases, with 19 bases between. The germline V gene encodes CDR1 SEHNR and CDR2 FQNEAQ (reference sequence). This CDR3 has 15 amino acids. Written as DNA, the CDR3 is TGTGCCAGCAGCCCCGGGACCCTTCTCGTGCATACGCAGTATTTT. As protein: CASSPGTLLVHTQYF.

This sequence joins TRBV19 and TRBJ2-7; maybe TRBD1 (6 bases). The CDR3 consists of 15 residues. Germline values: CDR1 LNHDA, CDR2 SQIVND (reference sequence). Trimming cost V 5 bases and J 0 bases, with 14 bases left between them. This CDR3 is CASSATGSLSYEQYF. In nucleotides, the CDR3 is TGTGCCAGTAGTGCTACAGGGTCCCTCTCCTACGAGCAGTACTTC.

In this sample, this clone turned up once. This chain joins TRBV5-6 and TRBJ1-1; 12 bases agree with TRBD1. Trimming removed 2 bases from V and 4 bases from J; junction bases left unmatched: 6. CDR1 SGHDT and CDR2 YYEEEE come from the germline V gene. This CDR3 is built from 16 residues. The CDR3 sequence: CASSFGTGGLFTEAFF. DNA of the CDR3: TGTGCCAGCAGCTTCGGGACAGGGGGCCTCTTCACTGAAGCTTTCTTT.

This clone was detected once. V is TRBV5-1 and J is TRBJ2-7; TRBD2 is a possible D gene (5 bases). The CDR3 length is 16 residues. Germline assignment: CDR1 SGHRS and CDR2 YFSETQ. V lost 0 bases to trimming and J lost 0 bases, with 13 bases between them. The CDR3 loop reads CASSLAGGVSSYEQYF. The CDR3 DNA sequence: TGCGCCAGCAGCTTGGCCGGAGGAGTAAGCTCCTACGAGCAGTACTTC. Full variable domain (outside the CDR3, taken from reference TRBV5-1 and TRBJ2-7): KAGVTQTPRYLIKTRGQQVTLSCSPISGHRSVSWYQQTPGQGLQFLFEYFSETQRNKGNFPGRFSGRQFSNSRSEMNVSTLELGDSALYLCASSLAGGVSSYEQYFGPGTRLTVT.

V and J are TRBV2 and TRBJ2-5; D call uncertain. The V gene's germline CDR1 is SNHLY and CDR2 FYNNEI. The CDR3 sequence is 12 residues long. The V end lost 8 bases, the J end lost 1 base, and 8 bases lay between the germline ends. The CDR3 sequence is CASLGPQETQYF. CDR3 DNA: TGTGCCAGCCTAGGGCCCCAAGAGACCCAGTACTTC.

The CDR3 nucleotides read TGTGCCAGTCGGACTGTCGGGTTGAATGAGCAGTTCTTC. Its translation is CASRTVGLNEQFF. The genes are TRBV6-6 and TRBJ2-1; D perhaps matches TRBD2 (5 bases). V dropped 9 bases and J dropped 7 bases, with 16 bases sitting between them. Germline-derived CDR1 and CDR2 are MNHNY and SVGAGI (reference sequence). The CDR3 length is 13 residues.

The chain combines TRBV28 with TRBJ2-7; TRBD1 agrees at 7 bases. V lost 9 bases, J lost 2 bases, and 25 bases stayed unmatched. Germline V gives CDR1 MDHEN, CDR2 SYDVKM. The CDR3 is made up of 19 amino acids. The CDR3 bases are TGTGCCAGAGTGACCTGGGACAGCTATTTATCTATTTTCCCCTACGAGCAGTACTTC. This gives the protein CARVTWDSYLSIFPYEQYF.

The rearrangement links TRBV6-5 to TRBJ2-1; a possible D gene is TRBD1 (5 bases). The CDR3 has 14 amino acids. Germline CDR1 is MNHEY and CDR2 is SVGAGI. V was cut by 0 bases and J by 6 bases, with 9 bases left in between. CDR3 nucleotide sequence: TGTGCCAGCAGTTACTCGGGGCAGTTCAATGAGCAGTTCTTC. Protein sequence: CASSYSGQFNEQFF.

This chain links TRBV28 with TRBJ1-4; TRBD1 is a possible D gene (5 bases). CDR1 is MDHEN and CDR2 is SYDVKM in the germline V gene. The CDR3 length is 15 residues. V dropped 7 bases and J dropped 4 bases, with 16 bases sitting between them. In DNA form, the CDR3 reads TGTGCCAGCACCAAATGGGGGTACCTTAATGAAAAACTGTTTTTT. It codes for CASTKWGYLNEKLFF.

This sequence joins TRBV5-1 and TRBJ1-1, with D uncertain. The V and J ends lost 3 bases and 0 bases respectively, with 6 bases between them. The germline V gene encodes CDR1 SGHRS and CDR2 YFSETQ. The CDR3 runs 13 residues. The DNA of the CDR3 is TGCGCCAGCAGCTCCCGTATGAACACTGAAGCTTTCTTT. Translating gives CASSSRMNTEAFF.

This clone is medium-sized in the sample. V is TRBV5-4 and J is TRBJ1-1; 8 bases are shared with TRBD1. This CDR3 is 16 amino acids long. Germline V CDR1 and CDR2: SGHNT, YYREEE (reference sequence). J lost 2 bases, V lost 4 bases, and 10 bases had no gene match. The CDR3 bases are TGTGCCAGCAGCGAAACTTCAGGGGGCCCTAACACTGAAGCTTTCTTT. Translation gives CASSETSGGPNTEAFF.

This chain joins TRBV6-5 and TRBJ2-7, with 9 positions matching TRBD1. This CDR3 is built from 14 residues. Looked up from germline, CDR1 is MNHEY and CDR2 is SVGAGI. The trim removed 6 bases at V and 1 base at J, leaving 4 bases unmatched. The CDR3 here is CASSQQGASYEQYF. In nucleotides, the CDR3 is TGTGCCAGCAGCCAACAGGGGGCTTCCTACGAGCAGTACTTC.

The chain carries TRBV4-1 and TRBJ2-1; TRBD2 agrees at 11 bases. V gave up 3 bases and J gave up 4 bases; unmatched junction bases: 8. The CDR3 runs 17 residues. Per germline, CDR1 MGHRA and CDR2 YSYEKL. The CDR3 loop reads CASSQKTSGSVYNEQFF. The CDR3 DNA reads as TGCGCCAGCAGCCAGAAAACTAGCGGGAGTGTATACAATGAGCAGTTCTTC.

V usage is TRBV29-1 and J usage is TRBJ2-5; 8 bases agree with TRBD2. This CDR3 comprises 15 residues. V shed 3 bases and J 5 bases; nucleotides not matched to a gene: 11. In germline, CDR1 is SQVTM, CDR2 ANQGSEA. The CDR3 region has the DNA TGCAGCGTTGAGGGGACTAGAGGGGTCGGGGAGACCCAGTACTTC. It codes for CSVEGTRGVGETQYF.

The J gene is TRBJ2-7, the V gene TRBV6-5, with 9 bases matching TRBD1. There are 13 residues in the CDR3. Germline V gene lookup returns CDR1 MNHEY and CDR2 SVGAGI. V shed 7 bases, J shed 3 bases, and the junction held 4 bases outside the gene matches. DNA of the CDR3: TGTGCCAGCAAAGGGACAGGGAACTACGAGCAGTACTTC. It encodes CASKGTGNYEQYF.

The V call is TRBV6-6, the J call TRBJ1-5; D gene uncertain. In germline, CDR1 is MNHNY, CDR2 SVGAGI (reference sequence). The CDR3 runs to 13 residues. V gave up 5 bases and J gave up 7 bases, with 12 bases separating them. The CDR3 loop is CASSPSNGQPQHF. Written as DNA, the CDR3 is TGTGCCAGCAGTCCCTCCAACGGCCAGCCCCAGCATTTT.

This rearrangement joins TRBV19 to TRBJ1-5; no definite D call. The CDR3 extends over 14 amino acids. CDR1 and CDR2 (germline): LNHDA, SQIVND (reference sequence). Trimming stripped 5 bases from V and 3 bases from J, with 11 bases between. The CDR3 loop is CASSLRSDNQPQHF. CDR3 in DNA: TGTGCCAGTAGTCTTAGGTCGGACAATCAGCCCCAGCATTTT.

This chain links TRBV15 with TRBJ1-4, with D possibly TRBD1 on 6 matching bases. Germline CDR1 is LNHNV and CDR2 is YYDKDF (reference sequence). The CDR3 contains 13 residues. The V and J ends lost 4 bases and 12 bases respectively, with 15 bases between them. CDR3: CATSISPGVELFF. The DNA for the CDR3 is TGTGCCACCAGCATCAGTCCAGGGGTGGAACTGTTTTTT.

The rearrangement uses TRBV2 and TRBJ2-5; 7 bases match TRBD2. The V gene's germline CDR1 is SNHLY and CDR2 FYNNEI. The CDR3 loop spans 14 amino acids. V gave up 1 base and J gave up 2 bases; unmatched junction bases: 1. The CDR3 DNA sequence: TGTGCCAGCAGTGAAGGCGGGAGTCAAGAGACCCAGTACTTC. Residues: CASSEGGSQETQYF. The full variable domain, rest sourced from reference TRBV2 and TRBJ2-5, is EPEVTQTPSHQVTQMGQEVILRCVPISNHLYFYWYRQILGQKVEFLVSFYNNEISEKSEIFDDQFSVERPDGSNFTLKIRSTKLEDSAMYFCASSEGGSQETQYFGPGTRLLVL.

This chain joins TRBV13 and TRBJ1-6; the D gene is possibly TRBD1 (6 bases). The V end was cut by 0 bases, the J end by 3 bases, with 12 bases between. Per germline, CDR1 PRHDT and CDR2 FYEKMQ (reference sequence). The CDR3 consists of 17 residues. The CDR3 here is CASSLGPGHNYNSPLHF. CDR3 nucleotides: TGTGCCAGCAGCTTAGGGCCGGGACACAACTATAATTCACCCCTCCACTTT.

The CDR3 region has the DNA TGTGCCAGCAGCTCCCTCGGCGGGAGGGCCGAAGATACGCAGTATTTT. This codes for CASSSLGGRAEDTQYF. The chain couples TRBV7-8 to TRBJ2-3; 9 nucleotides match TRBD2. With V trimmed by 4 bases and J by 5 bases, 10 bases remained unmatched. The CDR3 runs 16 residues. Per germline, CDR1 SGHVS and CDR2 FQNEAQ.

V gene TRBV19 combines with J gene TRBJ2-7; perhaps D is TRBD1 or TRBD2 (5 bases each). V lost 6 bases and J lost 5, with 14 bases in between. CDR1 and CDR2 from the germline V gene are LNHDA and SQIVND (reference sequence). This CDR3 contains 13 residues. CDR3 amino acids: CASSPGRGNEQYF. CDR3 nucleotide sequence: TGTGCCAGTAGCCCGGGACGAGGCAACGAGCAGTACTTC.

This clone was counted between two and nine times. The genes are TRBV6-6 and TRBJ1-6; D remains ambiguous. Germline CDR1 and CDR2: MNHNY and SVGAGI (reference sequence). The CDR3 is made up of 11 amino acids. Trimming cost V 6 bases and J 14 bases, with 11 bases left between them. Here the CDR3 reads CASRVTEALHF. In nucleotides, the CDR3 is TGTGCCAGCAGGGTTACTGAGGCCCTCCACTTT.

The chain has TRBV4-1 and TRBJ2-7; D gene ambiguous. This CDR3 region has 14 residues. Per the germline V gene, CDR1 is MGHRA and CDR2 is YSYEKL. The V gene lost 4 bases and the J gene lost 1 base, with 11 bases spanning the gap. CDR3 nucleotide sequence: TGCGCCAGCAGCCCTCGGACCGGATCCTACGAGCAGTACTTC. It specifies CASSPRTGSYEQYF.